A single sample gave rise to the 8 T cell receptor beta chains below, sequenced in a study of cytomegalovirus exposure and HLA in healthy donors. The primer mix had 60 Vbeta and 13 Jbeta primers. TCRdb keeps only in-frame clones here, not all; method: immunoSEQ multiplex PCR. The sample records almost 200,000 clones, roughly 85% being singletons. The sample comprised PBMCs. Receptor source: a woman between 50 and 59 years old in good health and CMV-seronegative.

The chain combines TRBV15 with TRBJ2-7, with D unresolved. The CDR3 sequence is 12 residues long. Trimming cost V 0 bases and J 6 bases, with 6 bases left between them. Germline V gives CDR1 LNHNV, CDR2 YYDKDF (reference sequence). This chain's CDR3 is CATSRDASEQYF. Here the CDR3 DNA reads TGTGCCACCAGCAGAGACGCTAGCGAGCAGTACTTC.

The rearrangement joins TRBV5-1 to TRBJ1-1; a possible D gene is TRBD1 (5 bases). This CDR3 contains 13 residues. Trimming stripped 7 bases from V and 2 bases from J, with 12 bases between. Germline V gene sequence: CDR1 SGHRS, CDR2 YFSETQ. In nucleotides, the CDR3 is TGCGCCAGCTCGACAGATTATAACACTGAAGCTTTCTTT. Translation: CASSTDYNTEAFF.

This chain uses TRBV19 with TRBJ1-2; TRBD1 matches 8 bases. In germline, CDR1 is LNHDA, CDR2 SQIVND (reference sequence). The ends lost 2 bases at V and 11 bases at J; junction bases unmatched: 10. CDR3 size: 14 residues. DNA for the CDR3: TGTGCCAGTAGTATATCTCGGGACAGGATTCAGTACACCTTC. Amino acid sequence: CASSISRDRIQYTF.

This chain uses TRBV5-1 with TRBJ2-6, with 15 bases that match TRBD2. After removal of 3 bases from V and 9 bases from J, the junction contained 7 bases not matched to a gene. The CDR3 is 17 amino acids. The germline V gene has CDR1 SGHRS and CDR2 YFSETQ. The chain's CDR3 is CASSSKLGLAGGNVLTF. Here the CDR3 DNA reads TGCGCCAGCAGCTCCAAATTGGGACTAGCGGGAGGCAACGTCCTGACTTTC.

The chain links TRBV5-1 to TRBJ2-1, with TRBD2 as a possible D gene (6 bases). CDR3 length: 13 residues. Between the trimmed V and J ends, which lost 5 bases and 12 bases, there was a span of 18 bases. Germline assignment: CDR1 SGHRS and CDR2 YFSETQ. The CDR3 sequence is CASSSVAGTGQFF. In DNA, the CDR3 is TGCGCCAGCAGTTCGGTGGCGGGAACGGGGCAGTTCTTC. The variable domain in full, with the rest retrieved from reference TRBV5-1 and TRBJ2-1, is KAGVTQTPRYLIKTRGQQVTLSCSPISGHRSVSWYQQTPGQGLQFLFEYFSETQRNKGNFPGRFSGRQFSNSRSEMNVSTLELGDSALYLCASSSVAGTGQFFGPGTRLTVL.

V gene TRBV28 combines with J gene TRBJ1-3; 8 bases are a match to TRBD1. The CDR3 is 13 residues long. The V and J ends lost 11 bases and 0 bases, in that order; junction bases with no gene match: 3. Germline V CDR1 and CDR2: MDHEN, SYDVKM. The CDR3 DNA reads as TGTGCCGTAACAGGGGGCTCTGGAAACACCATATATTTT. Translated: CAVTGGSGNTIYF.

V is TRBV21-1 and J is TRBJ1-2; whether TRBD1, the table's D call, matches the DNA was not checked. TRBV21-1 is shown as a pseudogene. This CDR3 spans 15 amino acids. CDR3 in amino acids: CASSPCWVTGDGYTF. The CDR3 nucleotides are TGTGCCAGCAGCCCATGCTGGGTAACAGGGGATGGCTACACCTTC.

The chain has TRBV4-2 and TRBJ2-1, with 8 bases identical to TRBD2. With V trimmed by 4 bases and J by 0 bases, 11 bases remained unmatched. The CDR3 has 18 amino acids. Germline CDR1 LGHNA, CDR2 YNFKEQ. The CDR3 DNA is TGTGCCAGCAGCCGGGAGGGGCGGGAGGCGAGCTCCTACAATGAGCAGTTCTTC. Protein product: CASSREGREASSYNEQFF.